The 10 T cell receptor beta chains below all came from one sample that was sequenced in a study of lung T cells in sarcoidosis with Löfgren's syndrome. TCRdb reprocessed the reads via MiXCR and lists one record per CDR3 protein. The data show around 60,000 distinct CDR3 sequences, 21% seen once. The sequencing sample was made of CD4+ T cells from PBMCs. The source is a human donor with sarcoidosis (Löfgren's syndrome or another form), or a control subject (not recorded which).

The chain employs TRBV11-2 and TRBJ1-4; tentatively, D is TRBD1 (6 bases). The CDR3 length is 14 residues. The germline V gene encodes CDR1 SGHAT and CDR2 FQNNGV. V was clipped by 5 bases and J by 2 bases, with 9 bases between them. The CDR3 DNA sequence: TGTGCCAGCAGCGGCGACAGGACTAATGAAAAACTGTTTTTT. Translating gives CASSGDRTNEKLFF. The full variable domain, rest sourced from reference TRBV11-2 and TRBJ1-4, is EAGVAQSPRYKIIEKRQSVAFWCNPISGHATLYWYQQILGQGPKLLIQFQNNGVVDDSQLPKDRFSAERLKGVDSTLKIQPAKLEDSAVYLCASSGDRTNEKLFFGSGTQLSVL.

V gene TRBV19 combines with J gene TRBJ2-3; no definite D call. Trimming took off 4 bases at V and 2 bases at J, with 7 bases between the two ends. The CDR3 spans 13 residues. CDR1 is LNHDA, CDR2 SQIVND, per germline (reference sequence). The CDR3 loop reads CASSNFYTDTQYF. CDR3 bases: TGTGCCAGTAGTAACTTCTACACAGATACGCAGTATTTT.

This clonotype has a count of ten or more. The rearrangement joins TRBV20-1 to TRBJ2-3; weak D call: TRBD1 (5 bases). Germline V gene lookup returns CDR1 DFQATT and CDR2 SNEGSKA (reference sequence). V was shortened by 5 bases and J by 4 bases, with 16 bases between the two germline ends. This CDR3 contains 14 residues. This chain's CDR3 is CSAPERLGADTQYF. CDR3 sequence (DNA): TGCAGTGCTCCTGAGCGTTTAGGGGCAGATACGCAGTATTTT.

This clonotype was counted ten times or more. This chain links TRBV10-3 with TRBJ1-1; D not resolved. Germline CDR1 ENHRY, CDR2 SYGVKD. This CDR3 comprises 14 residues. Trimming removed 6 bases at V and 7 bases at J, with 18 bases between. The CDR3 spells CAISAIGEMSEAFF. The CDR3 DNA reads TGTGCCATCAGCGCTATCGGGGAGATGAGTGAAGCTTTCTTT.

In this sample, this clonotype turned up many times. The chain joins TRBV12-5 to TRBJ2-1, with D unclear. Trimming removed 0 bases from V and 10 bases from J, with 7 bases in between. CDR1 is LGHNT and CDR2 is FRNRAP in the germline V gene. CDR3 length: 12 residues. The CDR3 loop is CASGLVMSEQFF. CDR3 DNA sequence: TGTGCTAGTGGTTTGGTAATGTCCGAGCAGTTCTTC.

Turning to this clonotype: An end of the junction differs from the germline gene, which may be a read error. The chain is built from TRBV20-1 and TRBJ1-6; D might be TRBD1 (5 bases). Germline values: CDR1 DFQATT, CDR2 SNEGSKA (reference sequence). CDR3 size: 13 residues. CDR3 sequence (DNA): TGCAGTGCTAGCCCGGGGGGAGATTCACCTCTCCACTTT. This gives the protein CSASPGGDSPLHF.

In this sample, this clonotype turned up many times. The rearrangement links TRBV4-3 to TRBJ2-1, with 9 bases fitting TRBD2. Germline loops: CDR1 LGHNA, CDR2 YSLEER. The CDR3 runs 15 residues. The V and J ends lost 0 bases and 8 bases, in that order; junction bases with no gene match: 5. CDR3 sequence (DNA): TGCGCCAGCAGCCAAGATCCGGGACTAGCCTATGAGCAGTTCTTC. Its translation is CASSQDPGLAYEQFF.

Of note for this clonotype: A junction boundary mismatches the germline segment, possibly from a read error. The chain combines TRBV6-5 with TRBJ2-1, with a tentative D call TRBD2 (6 bases). CDR1 is MNHEY, CDR2 SVGAGI, per germline. The CDR3 length is 18 residues. The CDR3: CASSYPSMGGDSYSEQLF. In DNA, the CDR3 is TGTGCCAGCAGTTACCCCTCGATGGGCGGGGATTCCTACAGTGAGCAGCTCTTC.

The J gene is TRBJ2-2, the V gene TRBV7-9, with D perhaps given as TRBD1 or TRBD2 (5 bases each). Germline V gene sequence: CDR1 SEHNR, CDR2 FQNEAQ (reference sequence). The CDR3 has 18 residues. Trimming removed 8 bases at V and 2 bases at J, with 24 bases between. CDR3 region: CASGPRDRLRKNTGELFF. The CDR3 nucleotides are TGTGCCAGCGGGCCCCGGGACCGCTTAAGGAAAAACACCGGGGAGCTGTTTTTT.

A note on this clonotype: A much larger clone sits a single nucleotide away, making a read error possible. The chain links TRBV7-2 to TRBJ2-5; the D gene is possibly TRBD1 (6 bases). The CDR3 covers 14 residues. CDR1 and CDR2 (germline): SGHTA, FQGNSA. The V gene lost 5 bases and the J gene lost 5 bases, with 15 bases spanning the gap. The CDR3 is CASSVYRERETQYF. CDR3 DNA: TGTGCCAGCAGCGTGTACAGGGAGCGTGAGACCCAGTACTTC.